The clone carrying this T cell receptor (beta chain) was recorded only once. This entry belongs to a study of blood T cell repertoires in COVID-19. The CDR3 runs 14 residues. Looked up from germline, CDR1 is ENHRY and CDR2 is SYGVKD. Trimming removed 0 bases from V and 0 bases from J, with 3 bases in between. The cohort comprised adults aged roughly 18 to 95 years residing in under 30 US areas. Cohorts were based on clinical histories the participants reported. In the study's own analysis: Researchers report that nucleated cell counts were estimated from reference gene primer amplification. Generated by immunoSEQ multiplex PCR, the TCRdb table keeps only in-frame clones and is missing some. V, J and clone size are those of that table, while D and trimming were read from the DNA. There are about 260,000 clones in the sample; more than 80% occur only once, and around 0.8% lies in the top ten.

Material: PBMCs or T cells enriched from blood (not recorded which). V usage is TRBV10-3 and J usage is TRBJ1-3; D unresolved. The sequence was collected from a man over 45 who had been exposed to COVID-19. CDR3 sequence reads: CAISESYSGNTIYF. CDR3 nucleotides: TGTGCCATCAGTGAGTCCTACTCTGGAAACACCATATATTTT.